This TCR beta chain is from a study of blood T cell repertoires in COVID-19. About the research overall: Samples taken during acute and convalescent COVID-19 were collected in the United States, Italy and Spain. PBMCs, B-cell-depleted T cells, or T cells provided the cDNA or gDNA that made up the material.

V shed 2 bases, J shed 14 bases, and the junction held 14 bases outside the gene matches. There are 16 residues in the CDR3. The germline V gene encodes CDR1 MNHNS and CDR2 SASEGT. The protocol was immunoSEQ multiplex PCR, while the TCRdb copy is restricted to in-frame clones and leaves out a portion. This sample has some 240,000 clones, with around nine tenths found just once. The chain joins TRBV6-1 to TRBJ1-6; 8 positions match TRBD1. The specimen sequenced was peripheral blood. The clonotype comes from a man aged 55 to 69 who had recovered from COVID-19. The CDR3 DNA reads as TGTGCCAGCAGTGAAAATCTGTCAGGGGGCGAGGGATCCCTCCACTTT. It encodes CASSENLSGGEGSLHF.